This T cell receptor (beta chain) originates from a study of T cells in Graves' hyperthyroidism and ophthalmopathy. This clonotype was found many times. Its target is unknown. The CDR3 covers 15 residues. With 0 bases clipped from V and 2 bases from J, the junction kept 4 bases outside the gene matches. Germline V gene data show CDR1 as SGHRS and CDR2 as YFSETQ. An absence of ophthalmopathy progression within 18 months meant stable Graves' hyperthyroidism. TCR beta CDR3 regions were amplified from RNA transcripts. The TCR CDR3 first-round RT-PCR relied on the HTBI primer set. Each CDR3 protein is one row after TCRdb ran MiXCR on the multiplex PCR reads. This table has some 500,000 distinct CDR3 sequences, under 15% appearing once. Findings and caveats of the study: Peripheral blood also featured most of the thyroid clonotypes expanded above 0.001.

The sequenced material came from blood. This clonotype was obtained from a woman younger than 35 with Graves' hyperthyroidism. V and J are TRBV5-1 and TRBJ2-5; 7 bases fit TRBD2. DNA of the CDR3: TGCGCCAGCAGCTTGGGTGGACTAGTTCAAGAGACCCAGTACTTC. Its protein product is CASSLGGLVQETQYF.